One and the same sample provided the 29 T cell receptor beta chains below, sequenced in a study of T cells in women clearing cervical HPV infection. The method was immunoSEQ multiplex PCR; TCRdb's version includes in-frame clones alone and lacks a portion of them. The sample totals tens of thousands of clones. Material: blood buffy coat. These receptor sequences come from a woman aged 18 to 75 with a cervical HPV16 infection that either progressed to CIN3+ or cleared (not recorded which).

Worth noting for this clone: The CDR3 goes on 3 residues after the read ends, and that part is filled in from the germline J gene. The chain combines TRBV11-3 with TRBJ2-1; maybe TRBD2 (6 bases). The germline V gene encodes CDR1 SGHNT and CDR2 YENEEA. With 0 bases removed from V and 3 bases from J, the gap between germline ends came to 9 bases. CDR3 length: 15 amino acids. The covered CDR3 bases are TGTGCCAGCAGCTTAGATCCGGGGGTCTACAATGAG. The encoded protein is CASSLDPGVYNE. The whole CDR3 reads CASSLDPGVYNEQFF.

This CDR3 reads CAWSVGTGIYEQYF. The DNA read from the CDR3 is TGTGCCTGGAGTGTTGGGACAGGGATCTACGAG. The rearrangement joins TRBV30 to TRBJ2-7; 9 nucleotides line up with TRBD1. The DNA ends 3 residues before the CDR3 does, and the rest of the CDR3 is filled in from the germline J gene. CDR3 length: 14 residues. Germline CDR1 is GTSNPN and CDR2 is SVGIG (reference sequence). The trim removed 0 bases at V and 3 bases at J, leaving 3 bases unmatched.

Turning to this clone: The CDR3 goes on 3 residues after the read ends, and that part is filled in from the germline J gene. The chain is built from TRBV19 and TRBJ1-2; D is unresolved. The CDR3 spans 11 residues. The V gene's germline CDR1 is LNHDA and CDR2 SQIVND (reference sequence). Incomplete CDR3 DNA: TGTGCCAGTTCAGCCAACTACGAC. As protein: CASSANYD. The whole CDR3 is CASSANYDYTF.

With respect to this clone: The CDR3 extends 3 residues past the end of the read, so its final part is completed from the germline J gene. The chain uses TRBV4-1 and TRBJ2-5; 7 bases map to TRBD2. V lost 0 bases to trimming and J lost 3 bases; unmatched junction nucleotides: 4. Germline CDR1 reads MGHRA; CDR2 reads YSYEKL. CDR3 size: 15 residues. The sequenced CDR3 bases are TGCGCCAGCAGCCAAGAAGGTGCGGGGGAAGAGACC. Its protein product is CASSQEGAGEET. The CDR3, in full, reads CASSQEGAGEETQYF.

CDR3 protein: CASSISSGYSSSYNDYTF. The part of the CDR3 DNA that was read is TGTGCCAGTAGTATTTCAAGCGGCTACTCCTCTTCCTACAATGAC. The V call is TRBV19, the J call TRBJ1-2; D is unresolved. The CDR3 goes on 3 residues after the read ends, and that part is filled in from the germline J gene. The CDR3 is 18 amino acids. Germline V lookup: CDR1 LNHDA, CDR2 SQIVND (reference sequence).

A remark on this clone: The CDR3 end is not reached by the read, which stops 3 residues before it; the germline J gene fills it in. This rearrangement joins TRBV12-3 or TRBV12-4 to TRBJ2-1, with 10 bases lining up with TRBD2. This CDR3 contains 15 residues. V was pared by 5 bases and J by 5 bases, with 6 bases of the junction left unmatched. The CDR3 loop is CASSPLAGNDNEQFF. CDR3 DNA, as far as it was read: TGTGCCAGCAGTCCACTAGCGGGGAACGACAATGAG.

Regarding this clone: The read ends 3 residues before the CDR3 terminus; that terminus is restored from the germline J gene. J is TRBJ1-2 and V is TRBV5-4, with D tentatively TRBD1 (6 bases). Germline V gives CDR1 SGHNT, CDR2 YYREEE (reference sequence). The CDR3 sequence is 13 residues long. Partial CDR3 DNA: TGTGCCAGCAGCTTGGACCAGGGGTTCGGC. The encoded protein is CASSLDQGFG. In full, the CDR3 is CASSLDQGFGYTF.

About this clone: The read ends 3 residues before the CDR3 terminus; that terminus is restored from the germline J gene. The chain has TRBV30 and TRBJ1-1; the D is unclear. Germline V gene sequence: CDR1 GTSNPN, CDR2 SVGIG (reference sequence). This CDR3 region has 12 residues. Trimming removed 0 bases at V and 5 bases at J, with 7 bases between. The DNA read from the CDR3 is TGTGCCTGGAGTGTACTTGCTACTGAA. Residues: CAWSVLATE. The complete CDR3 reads CAWSVLATEAFF. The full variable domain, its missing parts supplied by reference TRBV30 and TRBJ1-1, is SQTIHQWPATLVQPVGSPLSLECTVEGTSNPNLYWYRQAAGRGLQLLFYSVGIGQISSEVPQNLSASRPQDRQFILSSKKLLLSDSGFYLCAWSVLATEAFFGQGTRLTVV.

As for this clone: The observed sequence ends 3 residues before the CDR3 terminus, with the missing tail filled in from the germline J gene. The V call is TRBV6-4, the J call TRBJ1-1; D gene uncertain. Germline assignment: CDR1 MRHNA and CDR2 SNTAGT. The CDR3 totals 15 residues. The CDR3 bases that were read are TGTGCCAGCAGTGAATCGGCGGGGTCGGGAGATACG. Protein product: CASSESAGSGDT. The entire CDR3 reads CASSESAGSGDTAFF.

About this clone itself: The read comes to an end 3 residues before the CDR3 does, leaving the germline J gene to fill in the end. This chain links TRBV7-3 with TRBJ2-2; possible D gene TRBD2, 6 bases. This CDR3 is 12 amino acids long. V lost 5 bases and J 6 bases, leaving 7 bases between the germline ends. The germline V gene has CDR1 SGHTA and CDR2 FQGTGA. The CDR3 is CASSRGSGELFF. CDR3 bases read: TGTGCCAGCAGCCGGGGGTCCGGGGAG.

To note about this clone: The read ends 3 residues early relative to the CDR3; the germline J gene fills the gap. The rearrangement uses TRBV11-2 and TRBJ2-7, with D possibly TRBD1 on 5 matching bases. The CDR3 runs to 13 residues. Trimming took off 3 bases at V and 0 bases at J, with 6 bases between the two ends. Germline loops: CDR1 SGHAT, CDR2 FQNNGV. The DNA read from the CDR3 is TGTGCCAGCAGCTTTAGGGGCTCCTACGAG. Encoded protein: CASSFRGSYE. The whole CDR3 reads CASSFRGSYEQYF.

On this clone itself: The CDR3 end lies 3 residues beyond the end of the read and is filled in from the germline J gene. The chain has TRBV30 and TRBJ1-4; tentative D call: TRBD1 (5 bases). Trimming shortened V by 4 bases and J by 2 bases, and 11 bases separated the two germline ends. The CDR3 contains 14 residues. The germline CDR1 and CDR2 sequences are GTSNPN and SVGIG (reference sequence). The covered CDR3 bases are TGTGCCTGGACCGCCAGGGATACTAATGAAAAA. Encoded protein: CAWTARDTNEK. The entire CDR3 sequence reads CAWTARDTNEKLFF.

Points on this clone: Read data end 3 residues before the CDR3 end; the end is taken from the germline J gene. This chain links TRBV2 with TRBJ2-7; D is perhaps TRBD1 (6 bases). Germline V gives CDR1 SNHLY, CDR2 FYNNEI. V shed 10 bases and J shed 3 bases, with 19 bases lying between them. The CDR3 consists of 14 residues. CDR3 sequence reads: CATGRSPGVYEQYF. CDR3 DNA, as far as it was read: TGTGCCACAGGGCGGAGCCCAGGGGTCTACGAG.

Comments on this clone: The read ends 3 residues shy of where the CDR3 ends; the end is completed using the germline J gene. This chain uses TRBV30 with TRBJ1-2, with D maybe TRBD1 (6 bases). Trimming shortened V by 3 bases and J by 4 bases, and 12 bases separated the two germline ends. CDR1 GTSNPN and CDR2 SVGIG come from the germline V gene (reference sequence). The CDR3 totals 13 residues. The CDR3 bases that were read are TGTGCCTGGAGCGGCGGACAGCTCTATGGC. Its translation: CAWSGGQLYG. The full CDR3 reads CAWSGGQLYGYTF.

CDR3 DNA, as far as it was read: TGTGCCAGCAGCTTGGCCTTTCCCCATAATTCACCC. Its protein is CASSLAFPHNSP. The entire CDR3 protein is CASSLAFPHNSPLHF. The chain is built from TRBV5-6 and TRBJ1-6; D is unclear. The DNA ends 3 residues before the CDR3 does, and the rest of the CDR3 is filled in from the germline J gene. V lost 0 bases, J lost 5 bases, and 9 bases lay in between. The CDR3 consists of 15 residues. Germline CDR1 reads SGHDT; CDR2 reads YYEEEE.

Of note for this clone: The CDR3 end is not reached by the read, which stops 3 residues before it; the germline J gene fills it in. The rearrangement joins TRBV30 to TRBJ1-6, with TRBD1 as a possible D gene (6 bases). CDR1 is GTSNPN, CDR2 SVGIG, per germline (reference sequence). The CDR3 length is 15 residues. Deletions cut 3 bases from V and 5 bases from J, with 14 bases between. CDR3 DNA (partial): TGTGCCTGGAGGGGTATGACAGGACATAATTCACCC. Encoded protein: CAWRGMTGHNSP. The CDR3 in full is CAWRGMTGHNSPLHF.

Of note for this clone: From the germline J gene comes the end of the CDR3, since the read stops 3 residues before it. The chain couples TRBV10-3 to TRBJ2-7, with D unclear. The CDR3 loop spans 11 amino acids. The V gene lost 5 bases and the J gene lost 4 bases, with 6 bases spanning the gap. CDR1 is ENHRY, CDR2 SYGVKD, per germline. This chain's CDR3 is CAISPGYEQYF. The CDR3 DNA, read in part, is TGTGCCATCAGTCCAGGATACGAG.

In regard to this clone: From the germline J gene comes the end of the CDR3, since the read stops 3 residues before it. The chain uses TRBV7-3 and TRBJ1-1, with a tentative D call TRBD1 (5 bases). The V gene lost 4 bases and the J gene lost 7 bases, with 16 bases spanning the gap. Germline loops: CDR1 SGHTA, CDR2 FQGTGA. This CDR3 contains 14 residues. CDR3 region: CASSSLGPRDEAFF. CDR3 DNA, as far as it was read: TGTGCCAGCAGCTCCCTAGGTCCCAGGGATGAA. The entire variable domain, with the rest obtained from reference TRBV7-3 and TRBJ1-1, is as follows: GAGVSQTPSNKVTEKGKYVELRCDPISGHTALYWYRQSLGQGPEFLIYFQGTGAADDSGLPNDRFFAVRPEGSVSTLKIQRTERGDSAVYLCASSSLGPRDEAFFGQGTRLTVV.

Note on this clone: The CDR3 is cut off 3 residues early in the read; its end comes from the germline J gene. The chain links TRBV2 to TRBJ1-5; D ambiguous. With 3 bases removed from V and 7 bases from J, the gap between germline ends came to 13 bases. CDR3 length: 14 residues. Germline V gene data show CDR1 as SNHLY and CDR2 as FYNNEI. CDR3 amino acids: CASSDWFYRQPQHF. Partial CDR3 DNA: TGTGCCAGCAGTGACTGGTTCTATCGACAGCCC.

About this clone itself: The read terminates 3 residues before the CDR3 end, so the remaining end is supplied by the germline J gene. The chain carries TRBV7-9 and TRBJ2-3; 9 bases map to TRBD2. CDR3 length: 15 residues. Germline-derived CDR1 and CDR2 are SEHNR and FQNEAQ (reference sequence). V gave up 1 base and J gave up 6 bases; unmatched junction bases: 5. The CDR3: CASSLVASGDDTQYF. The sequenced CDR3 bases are TGTGCCAGCAGCTTAGTAGCTAGCGGGGATGATACG. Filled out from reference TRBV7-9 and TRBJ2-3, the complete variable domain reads DTGVSQNPRHKITKRGQNVTFRCDPISEHNRLYWYRQTLGQGPEFLTYFQNEAQLEKSRLLSDRFSAERPKGSFSTLEIQRTEQGDSAMYLCASSLVASGDDTQYFGPGTRLTVL.

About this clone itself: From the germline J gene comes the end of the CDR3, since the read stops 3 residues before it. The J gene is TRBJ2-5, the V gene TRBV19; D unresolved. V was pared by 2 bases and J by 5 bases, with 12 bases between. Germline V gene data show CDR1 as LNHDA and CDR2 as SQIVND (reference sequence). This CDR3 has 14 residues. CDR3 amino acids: CASSIQPSTETQYF. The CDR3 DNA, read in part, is TGTGCCAGTAGTATACAGCCTAGTACGGAGACC.

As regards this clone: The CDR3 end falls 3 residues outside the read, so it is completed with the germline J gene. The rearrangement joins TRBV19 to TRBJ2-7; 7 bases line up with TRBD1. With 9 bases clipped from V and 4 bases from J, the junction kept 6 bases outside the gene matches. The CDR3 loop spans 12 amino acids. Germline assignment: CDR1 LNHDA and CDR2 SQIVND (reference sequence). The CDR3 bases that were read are TGTGCCAGCGCCGGGACAGAGTACGAG. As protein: CASAGTEYE. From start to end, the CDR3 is CASAGTEYEQYF.

The CDR3 bases that were read are TGTGCCAGCAGTGAAGGGGACAGTACTGAG. This codes for CASSEGDSTE. The CDR3 in its entirety is CASSEGDSTEQFF. The V call is TRBV6-4, the J call TRBJ2-1, with 7 bases fitting TRBD1. The read ends 3 residues early relative to the CDR3; the germline J gene fills the gap. J lost 9 bases, V lost 3 bases, and 5 bases had no gene match. Germline CDR1 and CDR2: MRHNA and SNTAGT. There are 13 residues in the CDR3.

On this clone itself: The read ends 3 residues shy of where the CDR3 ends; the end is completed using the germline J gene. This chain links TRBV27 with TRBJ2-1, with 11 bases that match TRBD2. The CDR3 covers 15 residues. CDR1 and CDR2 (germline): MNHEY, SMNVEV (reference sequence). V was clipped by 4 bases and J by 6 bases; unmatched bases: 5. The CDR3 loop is CASSSVAGGLNEQFF. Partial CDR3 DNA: TGTGCCAGCAGTTCAGTAGCGGGGGGGCTCAATGAG.

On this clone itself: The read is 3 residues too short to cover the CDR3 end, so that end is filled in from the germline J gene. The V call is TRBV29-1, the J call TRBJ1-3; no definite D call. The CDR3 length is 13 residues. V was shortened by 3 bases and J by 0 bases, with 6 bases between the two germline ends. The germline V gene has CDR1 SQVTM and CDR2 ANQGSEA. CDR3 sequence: CSVDSSSGNTIYF. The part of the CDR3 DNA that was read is TGCAGCGTTGATTCCAGCTCTGGAAACACC.

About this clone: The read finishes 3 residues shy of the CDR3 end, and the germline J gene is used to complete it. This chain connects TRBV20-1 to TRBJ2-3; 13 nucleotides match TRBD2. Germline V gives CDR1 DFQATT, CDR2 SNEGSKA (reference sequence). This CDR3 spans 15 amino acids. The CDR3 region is CSARKPGLAGQTQYF. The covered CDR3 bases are TGCAGTGCTAGAAAACCGGGACTAGCGGGGCAGACG.

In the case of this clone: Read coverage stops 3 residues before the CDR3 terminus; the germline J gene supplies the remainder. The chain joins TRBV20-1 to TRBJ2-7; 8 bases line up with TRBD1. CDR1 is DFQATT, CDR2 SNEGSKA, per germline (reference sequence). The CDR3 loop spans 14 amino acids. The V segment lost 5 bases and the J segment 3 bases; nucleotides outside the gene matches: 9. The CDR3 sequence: CSASNLTGGYEQYF. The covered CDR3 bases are TGCAGTGCTTCAAACTTAACAGGGGGCTACGAG.

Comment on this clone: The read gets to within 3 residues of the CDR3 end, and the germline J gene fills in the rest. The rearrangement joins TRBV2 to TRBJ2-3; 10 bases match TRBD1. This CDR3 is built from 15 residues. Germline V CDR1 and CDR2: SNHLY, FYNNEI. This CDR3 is CASSRQGAQGQPQYF. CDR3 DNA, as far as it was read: TGTGCCAGCAGCCGACAGGGGGCGCAGGGTCAGCCG.

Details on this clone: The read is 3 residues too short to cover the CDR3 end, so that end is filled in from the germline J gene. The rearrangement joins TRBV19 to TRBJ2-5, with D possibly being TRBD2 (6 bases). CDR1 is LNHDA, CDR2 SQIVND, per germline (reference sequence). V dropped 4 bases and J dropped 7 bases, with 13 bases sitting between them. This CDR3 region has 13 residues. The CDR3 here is CASSTGLGGTQYF. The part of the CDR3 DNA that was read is TGTGCCAGTAGTACCGGACTCGGGGGGACC.